This entry lists 28 T cell receptor beta chains sequenced from one sample in a study of somatic mutations in cytotoxic T cells in rheumatoid arthritis. Data came from immunoSEQ multiplex PCR; TCRdb stores just in-frame clones and leaves some out. The profile covers some 23,000 clones, with 80% to 90% appearing a single time and more than 3.5% taken by the ten largest. The specimen was CD8+ T cells sorted from blood. These receptors were taken from an adult with rheumatoid arthritis.

V is TRBV5-6 and J is TRBJ2-7; D gene ambiguous. The CDR3 loop spans 15 amino acids. With 1 base removed from V and 4 bases from J, the gap between germline ends came to 15 bases. Germline V lookup: CDR1 SGHDT, CDR2 YYEEEE. The CDR3 DNA reads TGTGCCAGCAGCTTGTCAGAGACATCGATTTACGAGCAGTACTTC. It translates to CASSLSETSIYEQYF. Complete variable domain (other parts from reference TRBV5-6 and TRBJ2-7): DAGVTQSPTHLIKTRGQQVTLRCSPKSGHDTVSWYQQALGQGPQFIFQYYEEEERQRGNFPDRFSGHQFPNYSSELNVNALLLGDSALYLCASSLSETSIYEQYFGPGTRLTVT.

This chain joins TRBV27 and TRBJ2-7; 8 bases map to TRBD2. CDR3 size: 15 residues. With V trimmed by 3 bases and J by 2 bases, 6 bases remained unmatched. CDR1 and CDR2 from the germline V gene are MNHEY and SMNVEV (reference sequence). CDR3 sequence (DNA): TGTGCCAGCAGTTTTGGTGAGGGACTAGCCTACGAGCAGTACTTC. This codes for CASSFGEGLAYEQYF.

In its sample, this clone was seen a few times. The J gene is TRBJ2-7, the V gene TRBV29-1; the D is unclear. Trimming cost V 2 bases and J 0 bases, with 8 bases left between them. This CDR3 region has 13 residues. CDR1 and CDR2 from the germline V gene are SQVTM and ANQGSEA. CDR3 protein: CSVETESSYEQYF. The CDR3 DNA reads TGCAGCGTTGAAACCGAAAGCTCCTACGAGCAGTACTTC.

V gene TRBV9 combines with J gene TRBJ1-1; possible D gene TRBD1, 6 bases. The CDR3 covers 14 residues. Germline CDR1 is SGDLS and CDR2 is YYNGEE. V lost 0 bases and J lost 3, with 9 bases in between. The CDR3 DNA is TGTGCCAGCAGCGTAGGACAGGTACACACTGAAGCTTTCTTT. Its translation: CASSVGQVHTEAFF.

This clone was counted once. The chain couples TRBV5-4 to TRBJ2-7; 7 bases are shared with TRBD1. V shed 0 bases and J 3 bases; nucleotides not matched to a gene: 3. The CDR3 consists of 14 residues. CDR1 and CDR2 from the germline V gene are SGHNT and YYREEE (reference sequence). CDR3 residues: CASSLDRGFYEQYF. In DNA form, the CDR3 reads TGTGCCAGCAGCTTGGACAGGGGATTCTACGAGCAGTACTTC. Complete variable domain (other parts from reference TRBV5-4 and TRBJ2-7): ETGVTQSPTHLIKTRGQQVTLRCSSQSGHNTVSWYQQALGQGPQFIFQYYREEENGRGNFPPRFSGLQFPNYSSELNVNALELDDSALYLCASSLDRGFYEQYFGPGTRLTVT.

The genes are TRBV7-9 and TRBJ2-1; perhaps TRBD1 as D (6 bases). Germline V CDR1 and CDR2: SEHNR, FQNEAQ (reference sequence). The CDR3 consists of 16 residues. With 5 bases removed from V and 2 bases from J, the gap between germline ends came to 16 bases. The CDR3 nucleotides are TGTGCCAGCAGCCCAAAGATGGGGGCGGCCTACAATGAGCAGTTCTTC. Protein: CASSPKMGAAYNEQFF.

This sequence joins TRBV7-9 and TRBJ2-3; TRBD1 might be the D (5 bases). This CDR3 contains 19 residues. V was pared by 2 bases and J by 0 bases, with 21 bases between. From germline, CDR1 is SEHNR and CDR2 FQNEAQ (reference sequence). The CDR3 region is CASSLPISGAVTSTDTQYF. The CDR3, as DNA: TGTGCCAGCAGCTTACCGATTAGTGGGGCGGTTACTAGCACAGATACGCAGTATTTT.

This chain connects TRBV6-1 to TRBJ2-5; the D gene is possibly TRBD2 (7 bases). Germline V lookup: CDR1 MNHNS, CDR2 SASEGT. The CDR3 loop spans 18 amino acids. The V and J ends lost 3 bases and 2 bases respectively, with 22 bases between them. The CDR3 coding sequence is TGTGCCAGCAGTGAGGGAATGGAGGGGGGGCCCCCACAAGAGACCCAGTACTTC. This gives the protein CASSEGMEGGPPQETQYF.

V and J are TRBV6-5 and TRBJ2-2; TRBD2 might be the D (6 bases). CDR1 and CDR2 from the germline V gene are MNHEY and SVGAGI. The V end lost 0 bases, the J end lost 1 base, and 9 bases lay between the germline ends. The length of the CDR3 is 16 residues. The CDR3 protein is CASSYSMGGNTGELFF. CDR3 nucleotides: TGTGCCAGCAGTTACTCGATGGGGGGGAACACCGGGGAGCTGTTTTTT.

This clone showed up just a few times. The CDR3 loop is CASSPEYNEQFF. CDR3 coding DNA: TGTGCCAGCAGCCCAGAGTACAATGAGCAGTTCTTC. The J gene is TRBJ2-1, the V gene TRBV7-9; D is unresolved. With 5 bases removed from V and 4 bases from J, the gap between germline ends came to 6 bases. The germline gives CDR1 SEHNR, CDR2 FQNEAQ (reference sequence). The CDR3 sequence is 12 residues long.

A word on this clone: One end of the junction fails to match germline, which may point to a read error. This sequence joins TRBV15 and TRBJ2-7; 8 bases match TRBD1. This CDR3 is built from 13 residues. The germline V gene encodes CDR1 LNHNV and CDR2 YYDKDF (reference sequence). DNA of the CDR3: TGTGCCACCAGGAGAGACAGGGGTTACGAGCAGTACTTC. This codes for CATRRDRGYEQYF.

This clone has only a few counts. This CDR3 reads CASSLGTQPYGYTF. The CDR3 region has the DNA TGTGCCAGCAGCTTAGGGACTCAACCCTATGGCTACACCTTC. This chain joins TRBV7-9 and TRBJ1-2; no reliable D call. V lost 1 base and J 4 bases, leaving 10 bases between the germline ends. The CDR3 runs to 14 residues. Germline CDR1 SEHNR, CDR2 FQNEAQ (reference sequence). The entire variable domain, with the rest obtained from reference TRBV7-9 and TRBJ1-2, is as follows: DTGVSQNPRHKITKRGQNVTFRCDPISEHNRLYWYRQTLGQGPEFLTYFQNEAQLEKSRLLSDRFSAERPKGSFSTLEIQRTEQGDSAMYLCASSLGTQPYGYTFGSGTRLTVV.

The J gene is TRBJ2-1, the V gene TRBV9; 8 nucleotides agree with TRBD2. Germline trimming cut 0 bases from V and 6 bases from J; bases unmatched to any gene: 14. The CDR3 is made up of 18 amino acids. Germline-derived CDR1 and CDR2 are SGDLS and YYNGEE. DNA for the CDR3: TGTGCCAGCAGCGTAGGATCGATTGTCGGGGGGGTCTCCAATGAGCAGTTCTTC. Protein product: CASSVGSIVGGVSNEQFF.

This clone appeared once. The rearrangement links TRBV2 to TRBJ2-3; D is unresolved. The CDR3 is 13 amino acids. Germline V lookup: CDR1 SNHLY, CDR2 FYNNEI. Trimming removed 3 bases from V and 3 bases from J, with 7 bases in between. The CDR3 region is CASSDGQTDTQYF. Here the CDR3 DNA reads TGTGCCAGCAGTGATGGTCAGACAGATACGCAGTATTTT.

This clone was found a few times. V is TRBV4-2 and J is TRBJ2-2, with unresolved D. Trimming shortened V by 1 base and J by 5 bases, and 8 bases separated the two germline ends. Germline V lookup: CDR1 LGHNA, CDR2 YNFKEQ. This CDR3 has 14 amino acids. This CDR3 reads CASSQGETTGELFF. The CDR3 nucleotides read TGTGCCAGCAGCCAAGGAGAGACTACCGGGGAGCTGTTTTTT.

This sequence joins TRBV5-6 and TRBJ1-1, with no clear D. Germline CDR1 SGHDT, CDR2 YYEEEE. V was pared by 2 bases and J by 5 bases, with 7 bases between. There are 12 residues in the CDR3. The CDR3 DNA sequence: TGTGCCAGCAGCTTCAGAGAAACTGAAGCTTTCTTT. Translated: CASSFRETEAFF.

The chain employs TRBV5-8 and TRBJ1-1; 7 positions agree with TRBD1. V dropped 1 base and J dropped 6; count of bases not matched to a gene: 6. CDR3 length equals 14 residues. The germline V gene encodes CDR1 SGHTS and CDR2 YDEGEE. Written as DNA, the CDR3 is TGTGCCAGCAGCTTGACGTTTAGGGGGCCTGAAGCTTTCTTT. Translation: CASSLTFRGPEAFF.

This chain links TRBV7-9 with TRBJ2-7; maybe TRBD2 (6 bases). In germline, CDR1 is SEHNR, CDR2 FQNEAQ (reference sequence). Trimming took off 2 bases at V and 5 bases at J, with 16 bases between the two ends. This CDR3 has 15 amino acids. CDR3 sequence reads: CASSLLDGEEHEQYF. CDR3 coding DNA: TGTGCCAGCAGCTTACTGGACGGGGAGGAGCACGAGCAGTACTTC.

The genes are TRBV20-1 and TRBJ2-1, with a possible D match to TRBD2 (6 bases). Germline assignment: CDR1 DFQATT and CDR2 SNEGSKA (reference sequence). V shed 6 bases and J shed 8 bases, with 11 bases lying between them. The CDR3 contains 11 residues. In DNA form, the CDR3 reads TGCAGTGCCAGGTCGGGGGATGAGCAGTTCTTC. Residues: CSARSGDEQFF.

The V call is TRBV29-1, the J call TRBJ2-7, with D perhaps matching TRBD2 (6 bases). CDR3 size: 15 residues. V was cut by 8 bases and J by 3 bases, with 23 bases left in between. Per the germline V gene, CDR1 is SQVTM and CDR2 is ANQGSEA. The CDR3 DNA reads as TGCAGCTTACCTTCCCGGGACGCGGGGAACTACGAGCAGTACTTC. Translated: CSLPSRDAGNYEQYF.

This chain connects TRBV5-4 to TRBJ1-2; possible D gene TRBD1, 5 bases. This CDR3 is 15 amino acids long. CDR1 and CDR2 from the germline V gene are SGHNT and YYREEE (reference sequence). The V end was cut by 5 bases, the J end by 8 bases, with 22 bases between. In nucleotides, the CDR3 is TGTGCCAGCAGTTCTACACCTAAGGGGATGGACGGCTACACCTTC. Translating gives CASSSTPKGMDGYTF.

The V call is TRBV6-5, the J call TRBJ2-5; 9 bases align to TRBD1. Germline trimming cut 5 bases from V and 4 bases from J; bases unmatched to any gene: 8. The germline CDR1 and CDR2 sequences are MNHEY and SVGAGI. The length of the CDR3 is 15 residues. Here the CDR3 DNA reads TGTGCCAGCAGTAACAACAGGGGGCTAGGAGAGACCCAGTACTTC. Residues: CASSNNRGLGETQYF.

V usage is TRBV29-1 and J usage is TRBJ2-2, with D maybe TRBD1 (6 bases). Trimming stripped 7 bases from V and 5 bases from J, with 17 bases between. Germline CDR1 and CDR2: SQVTM and ANQGSEA. CDR3 size: 14 residues. CDR3 residues: CSGLQGAGTGELFF. The CDR3 DNA reads TGCAGCGGCCTACAGGGAGCCGGGACCGGGGAGCTGTTTTTT.

This clone was seen just once. This chain connects TRBV7-8 to TRBJ2-7; the D gene is possibly TRBD2 (5 bases). The CDR3 length is 15 residues. V was cut by 5 bases and J by 6 bases, with 20 bases left in between. Germline loops: CDR1 SGHVS, CDR2 FQNEAQ. CDR3 sequence (DNA): TGTGCCAGCAGCCCCCTGCGAGCGGTCGATCGCGAGCAGTACTTC. Translation: CASSPLRAVDREQYF. Using reference TRBV7-8 and TRBJ2-7 for the parts outside the CDR3, the full variable domain is GAGVSQSPRYKVAKRGQDVALRCDPISGHVSLFWYQQALGQGPEFLTYFQNEAQLDKSGLPSDRFFAERPEGSVSTLKIQRTQQEDSAVYLCASSPLRAVDREQYFGPGTRLTVT.

The gene calls are TRBV7-2 and TRBJ1-3; D unresolved. The germline V and J ends were trimmed by 3 bases and 0 bases, with 12 bases remaining between them. The CDR3 is 16 amino acids. Germline V gene lookup returns CDR1 SGHTA and CDR2 FQGNSA. The CDR3: CASSFSGVLSGNTIYF. The CDR3 nucleotides read TGTGCCAGCAGCTTTTCTGGGGTCCTCTCTGGAAACACCATATATTTT.

V is TRBV7-2 and J is TRBJ2-1; a weak D match, TRBD1 (6 bases). This CDR3 spans 16 amino acids. The V end lost 5 bases, the J end lost 0 bases, and 14 bases lay between the germline ends. Germline V gene sequence: CDR1 SGHTA, CDR2 FQGNSA. The CDR3 reads CASSRARGSSYNEQFF. The CDR3 DNA reads TGTGCCAGCAGCAGGGCGAGGGGGAGCTCCTACAATGAGCAGTTCTTC.

This clone was detected once. J is TRBJ2-1 and V is TRBV7-9; D perhaps matches TRBD2 (6 bases). V gave up 5 bases and J gave up 7 bases, with 21 bases separating them. The germline V gene has CDR1 SEHNR and CDR2 FQNEAQ (reference sequence). This CDR3 has 16 residues. CDR3 in DNA: TGTGCCAGCAGCCCGTCTACGATGGACGGGGGAAATGAGCAGTTCTTC. This translates into CASSPSTMDGGNEQFF.

The table lists this clone with a count of one. The CDR3 spells CASSREPGLAGVTDTQYF. In nucleotides, the CDR3 is TGCGCCAGCAGCCGAGAACCGGGACTAGCGGGGGTGACAGATACGCAGTATTTT. The J gene is TRBJ2-3, the V gene TRBV4-3; 14 bases are a match to TRBD2. V was pared by 4 bases and J by 3 bases, with 9 bases of the junction left unmatched. Germline CDR1 is LGHNA and CDR2 is YSLEER. This CDR3 comprises 18 residues.